Each of the 24 T cell receptor beta chains below was sequenced from the same sample in a study of Graves' ophthalmopathy and Graves' hyperthyroidism. The sequenced template was RNA, covering the TCR beta CDR3 region. First-round RT-PCR relied on HTBI primers, and a second-round multiplex PCR came next. TCRdb reanalysed the multiplex PCR reads using MiXCR and keeps one entry per CDR3 protein. There are hundreds of thousands of distinct CDR3 sequences in the sample; about 20% occur only once, and around 6.5% lies in the top ten. The sequencing sample was made of peripheral blood. Source of these receptors: a woman aged 18-29 years with stable Graves' hyperthyroidism. Some clones in this sample may be carry-over from other donors' samples.

Details on this clonotype: One end of the junction does not line up with germline, which may come from a read error. The chain couples TRBV6-1 to TRBJ1-2; possibly TRBD1 for D (5 bases). The CDR3 length is 13 residues. CDR1 and CDR2 (germline): MNHNS, SASEGT. CDR3 bases: TGTGCCAGCAGAATGGTCAGGGACTATGGTTACACCTTC. As protein: CASRMVRDYGYTF.

This clonotype turned up a few times. The chain employs TRBV30 and TRBJ1-2; TRBD1 agrees at 7 bases. The CDR3 is made up of 13 amino acids. CDR1 is GTSNPN, CDR2 SVGIG, per germline (reference sequence). With 4 bases clipped from V and 6 bases from J, the junction kept 8 bases outside the gene matches. The CDR3 spells CAWNHQGVDGYTF. The CDR3 DNA follows: TGTGCCTGGAATCATCAGGGGGTGGATGGCTACACCTTC.

In the case of this clonotype: This may stem from a read error, because a much larger clone lies one nucleotide away. The chain couples TRBV29-1 to TRBJ2-7, with D unclear. Trimming took 6 bases from V and 6 from J, leaving 15 bases between them. Germline V gene data show CDR1 as SQVTM and CDR2 as ANQGSEA. The CDR3 covers 12 residues. In DNA form, the CDR3 reads TGCAGCGTCGGGCGGATAGAATCCGAGCAGTACTTC. It encodes CSVGRIESEQYF.

Notes on this clonotype: A read error may explain this, as a much larger clone is one base away. As DNA, the CDR3 is TGTGCCAGCAGTCTCAATCTCTCAAACAGGGGGAATCAGCCCCAGCATTTT. Protein sequence: CASSLNLSNRGNQPQHF. This sequence joins TRBV28 and TRBJ1-5; 8 bases line up with TRBD1. Germline V gene lookup returns CDR1 MDHEN and CDR2 SYDVKM. The junction had 13 bases not matched to a gene; V was cut back by 5 bases and J by 4 bases. This CDR3 is built from 17 residues.

This clonotype occurred many times. The gene calls are TRBV11-1 and TRBJ2-2; 13 nucleotides align to TRBD2. CDR1 SGHAT and CDR2 FQDESV come from the germline V gene (reference sequence). Losses at the gene ends were 4 bases for V and 6 bases for J; bases not matched to a gene: 8. This CDR3 is 17 amino acids long. CDR3 sequence: CASSSSLAGGHAGELFF. CDR3 coding DNA: TGTGCCAGCAGCTCATCACTAGCGGGAGGGCATGCCGGGGAGCTGTTTTTT.

This sequence joins TRBV6-2 or TRBV6-3 and TRBJ1-1, with D possibly matching TRBD1 (6 bases). The germline gives CDR1 MNHEY, CDR2 SVGEGT. The CDR3 is 16 residues long. V lost 5 bases to trimming and J lost 4 bases, with 20 bases between them. The CDR3 here is CASSIDPGGMGTEAFF. The CDR3 nucleotides read TGTGCCAGCAGTATCGATCCGGGGGGCATGGGCACTGAAGCTTTCTTT.

J is TRBJ2-3 and V is TRBV5-6; D remains unclear. The V and J ends lost 0 bases and 6 bases respectively, with 11 bases between them. CDR1 and CDR2 (germline): SGHDT, YYEEEE. This CDR3 has 14 amino acids. CDR3 bases: TGTGCCAGCAGCTTGGTTGGATGGATGGATACGCAGTATTTT. Its protein is CASSLVGWMDTQYF. Using reference TRBV5-6 and TRBJ2-3 for the parts outside the CDR3, the full variable domain is DAGVTQSPTHLIKTRGQQVTLRCSPKSGHDTVSWYQQALGQGPQFIFQYYEEEERQRGNFPDRFSGHQFPNYSSELNVNALLLGDSALYLCASSLVGWMDTQYFGPGTRLTVL.

This clonotype occurred many times. This CDR3 fails to terminate in the conserved phenylalanine or tryptophan, so it likely reflects a read error. The chain couples TRBV5-1 to TRBJ1-1, with TRBD1 identical over 9 bases. The CDR3 is 14 residues long. The V and J ends lost 3 bases and 1 base, in that order; junction bases with no gene match: 1. CDR1 is SGHRS and CDR2 is YFSETQ in the germline V gene. CDR3 in DNA: TGCGCCAGCAGCTGGGGACAGGGGAACACTGAAGCTTTCCTT. Its protein product is CASSWGQGNTEAFL.

This clonotype was detected ten times or more. The rearrangement joins TRBV6-5 to TRBJ1-2, with 7 bases aligning to TRBD1. Germline V gene data show CDR1 as MNHEY and CDR2 as SVGAGI. V lost 4 bases and J lost 3; bases outside the gene matches: 5. CDR3 length: 14 residues. The CDR3 DNA is TGTGCCAGCAGTTCGACAGGGAACCACTATGGCTACACCTTC. It codes for CASSSTGNHYGYTF.

The V and J genes are TRBV20-1 and TRBJ2-7; possible D gene TRBD2, 5 bases. V was shortened by 1 base and J by 3 bases, with 10 bases between the two germline ends. The CDR3 runs to 13 residues. The V gene's germline CDR1 is DFQATT and CDR2 SNEGSKA (reference sequence). As DNA, the CDR3 is TGCAGTGCTAGAGTCCCGGGGAGCTACGAGCAGTACTTC. It is translated as CSARVPGSYEQYF.

This clonotype was observed once. The chain uses TRBV6-1 and TRBJ2-7; maybe TRBD1 (6 bases). The CDR3 covers 13 residues. Germline lookup yields CDR1 MNHNS and CDR2 SASEGT. The V and J ends lost 6 bases and 4 bases respectively, with 13 bases between them. The CDR3 loop reads CASRDRSFYEQYF. Written as DNA, the CDR3 is TGTGCCAGCAGGGACAGAAGCTTTTACGAGCAGTACTTC.

This clonotype has at least ten counts. The V gene is TRBV28, the J gene TRBJ1-5; 10 nucleotides align to TRBD1. The CDR3 sequence is 15 residues long. V shed 4 bases, J shed 2 bases, and the junction held 2 bases outside the gene matches. Germline lookup yields CDR1 MDHEN and CDR2 SYDVKM. The CDR3 DNA sequence: TGTGCCAGCAGTTGGACAGGGGGAGGCAATCAGCCCCAGCATTTT. It codes for CASSWTGGGNQPQHF.

This CDR3 reads CSARGDSGYTF. In nucleotides, the CDR3 is TGCAGCGCCAGAGGGGACAGCGGCTACACCTTC. The chain carries TRBV29-1 and TRBJ1-2, with 7 positions matching TRBD1. The CDR3 is 11 amino acids. CDR1 and CDR2 (germline): SQVTM, ANQGSEA. V trimming: 7 bases; J trimming: 8 bases; junction bases outside the gene matches: 7.

This clonotype showed up many times. This chain joins TRBV6-2 or TRBV6-3 and TRBJ2-2; weak D call: TRBD2 (6 bases). The CDR3 covers 15 residues. The V and J ends lost 3 bases and 0 bases respectively, with 8 bases between them. CDR1 and CDR2 (germline): MNHEY, SVGEGT. The CDR3 loop is CASSYRESNTGELFF. The CDR3, as DNA: TGTGCCAGCAGTTATCGGGAGTCGAACACCGGGGAGCTGTTTTTT.

This clonotype occurred many times. This chain connects TRBV12-3 or TRBV12-4 to TRBJ1-6, with unresolved D. There are 16 residues in the CDR3. V was cut by 6 bases and J by 4 bases, with 16 bases left in between. CDR3 sequence reads: CASSPDGAPYNSPLHF. CDR3 nucleotide sequence: TGTGCCAGCAGCCCTGACGGTGCTCCTTATAATTCACCCCTCCACTTT.

In its sample, this clonotype was seen many times. V is TRBV28 and J is TRBJ1-5; D is unresolved. There are 18 residues in the CDR3. Per germline, CDR1 MDHEN and CDR2 SYDVKM. Trimming took 4 bases from V and 0 from J, leaving 19 bases between them. CDR3 loop: CASSSPRDWVYSNQPQHF. The CDR3 DNA follows: TGTGCCAGCAGTTCCCCTCGGGATTGGGTATATAGCAATCAGCCCCAGCATTTT. The full variable domain, completed using reference TRBV28 and TRBJ1-5, is DVKVTQSSRYLVKRTGEKVFLECVQDMDHENMFWYRQDPGLGLRLIYFSYDVKMKEKGDIPEGYSVSREKKERFSLILESASTNQTSMYLCASSSPRDWVYSNQPQHFGDGTRLSIL.

The chain is built from TRBV10-3 and TRBJ2-7, with D possibly being TRBD1 (6 bases). The V and J ends lost 0 bases and 7 bases respectively, with 10 bases between them. Germline V gene data show CDR1 as ENHRY and CDR2 as SYGVKD. The CDR3 runs 13 residues. CDR3 amino acids: CAISESGAQEQYF. The CDR3 DNA is TGTGCCATCAGTGAGTCGGGGGCGCAAGAGCAGTACTTC.

This clonotype is a singleton in its sample. Lacking the conserved final phenylalanine or tryptophan, this CDR3 likely reflects a read error. The rearrangement uses TRBV28 and TRBJ2-5; 16 nucleotides match TRBD2. There are 19 residues in the CDR3. Germline V gene data show CDR1 as MDHEN and CDR2 as SYDVKM. CDR3 bases: TGTGCCAGCAGTGGGACTAGCGGGAGGGCCAAAGTTTTACGAGAGTCCCAGTACTAC. It specifies CASSGTSGRAKVLRESQYY.

This clonotype was detected many times. Just one base apart from a much larger clone, this may be a read error. The chain employs TRBV6-1 and TRBJ2-7; D is unresolved. Germline V gene lookup returns CDR1 MNHNS and CDR2 SASEGT. This CDR3 contains 15 residues. CDR3 in amino acids: CASSEVTWVSYEQYF. The CDR3 bases are TGTGCCAGCAGCGAAGTAACATGGGTCTCCTACGAGCAGTACTTC.

This rearrangement joins TRBV18 to TRBJ2-7; the D is unclear. The CDR3 has 16 amino acids. The V end lost 2 bases, the J end lost 0 bases, and 14 bases lay between the germline ends. Germline assignment: CDR1 KGHSH and CDR2 LQKENI. This CDR3 is CASSPVVGYSSYEQYF. The DNA for the CDR3 is TGTGCCAGCTCACCAGTGGTGGGGTATAGCTCCTACGAGCAGTACTTC.

This clonotype appeared a few times. The rearrangement links TRBV6-2 or TRBV6-3 to TRBJ1-2; D not resolved. This CDR3 contains 18 residues. In germline, CDR1 is MNHEY, CDR2 SVGEGT. The germline V and J ends were trimmed by 0 bases and 0 bases, with 17 bases remaining between them. The CDR3 protein is CASSYSWWSGWANYGYTF. In DNA form, the CDR3 reads TGTGCCAGCAGTTACTCGTGGTGGTCAGGCTGGGCTAACTATGGCTACACCTTC.

The chain links TRBV6-5 to TRBJ2-5, with 9 bases identical to TRBD1. The trim removed 3 bases at V and 3 bases at J, leaving 5 bases unmatched. The CDR3 covers 15 residues. Germline CDR1 reads MNHEY; CDR2 reads SVGAGI. The CDR3 DNA is TGTGCCAGCAGTTATTGGACAGGGGTCGAAGAGACCCAGTACTTC. Translating it yields CASSYWTGVEETQYF.

This clonotype appeared many times. The rearrangement links TRBV25-1 to TRBJ1-2; D is unresolved. The CDR3 has 14 residues. V was cut by 8 bases and J by 3 bases, with 16 bases left in between. CDR1 and CDR2 (germline): MGHDK, SYGVNS. CDR3 DNA sequence: TGTGCCAGCCCGACGGGCACCGAGGACTATGGCTACACCTTC. Translation: CASPTGTEDYGYTF.

In this sample, this clonotype turned up many times. The chain combines TRBV12-3 or TRBV12-4 with TRBJ2-7, with TRBD2 matching over 7 bases. Trimming at V came to 3 bases and at J to 9 bases, leaving 5 bases not matched to a gene. This CDR3 contains 12 residues. The CDR3 protein is CASSLGGPVQYF. CDR3 bases: TGTGCCAGCAGTTTGGGAGGGCCCGTGCAGTACTTC.